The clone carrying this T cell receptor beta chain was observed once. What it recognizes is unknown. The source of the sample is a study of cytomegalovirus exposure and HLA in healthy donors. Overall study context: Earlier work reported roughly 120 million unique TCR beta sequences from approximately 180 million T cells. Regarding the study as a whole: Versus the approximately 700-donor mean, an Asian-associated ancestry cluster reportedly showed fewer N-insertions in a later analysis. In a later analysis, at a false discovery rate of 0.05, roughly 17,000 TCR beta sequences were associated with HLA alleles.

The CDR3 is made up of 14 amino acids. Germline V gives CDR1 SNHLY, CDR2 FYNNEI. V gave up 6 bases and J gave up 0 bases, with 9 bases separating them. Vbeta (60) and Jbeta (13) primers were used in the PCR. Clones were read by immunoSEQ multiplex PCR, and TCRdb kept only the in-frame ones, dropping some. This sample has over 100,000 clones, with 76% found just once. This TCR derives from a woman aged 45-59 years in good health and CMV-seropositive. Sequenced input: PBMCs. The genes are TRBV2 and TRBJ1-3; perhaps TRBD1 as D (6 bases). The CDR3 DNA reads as TGTGCCAGCAGGGACAGCCGCTCTGGAAACACCATATATTTT. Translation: CASRDSRSGNTIYF.